This TCR beta chain derives from a study of Graves' ophthalmopathy and Graves' hyperthyroidism. At the level of the study: Upon initial diagnosis and before any treatment, peripheral blood was collected.

Ophthalmopathic donors had moderate-to-severe activity, CAS ≥3 and NOSPECS ≥4, with disease that had lasted under 3 months. Amplified TCR beta CDR3 regions were obtained using RNA transcripts as template. The first round was an RT-PCR with HTBI primers, and the second round was a multiplex PCR. TCRdb analysed the multiplex PCR reads with MiXCR anew, one entry per CDR3 protein. This table has about 400,000 distinct CDR3 sequences, approximately 20% appearing once. Findings of the study overall: In separating ophthalmopathy from stable hyperthyroidism, a 13-signature model achieved 85% to 90% sensitivity and approximately 80% specificity.

This clonotype was picked up many times. Its specificity is unknown. The CDR3 runs to 15 residues. V trimming: 2 bases; J trimming: 5 bases; junction bases outside the gene matches: 3. The V gene's germline CDR1 is MGHRA and CDR2 YSYEKL. The sample was peripheral blood. J is TRBJ2-5 and V is TRBV4-1; TRBD2 aligns across 12 bases. This TCR was sampled from a woman aged 18-29 years with Graves' ophthalmopathy. The CDR3 DNA is TGCGCCAGCAGCCAACTAGCGGGAGGGGTGGAGACCCAGTACTTC. As protein: CASSQLAGGVETQYF.